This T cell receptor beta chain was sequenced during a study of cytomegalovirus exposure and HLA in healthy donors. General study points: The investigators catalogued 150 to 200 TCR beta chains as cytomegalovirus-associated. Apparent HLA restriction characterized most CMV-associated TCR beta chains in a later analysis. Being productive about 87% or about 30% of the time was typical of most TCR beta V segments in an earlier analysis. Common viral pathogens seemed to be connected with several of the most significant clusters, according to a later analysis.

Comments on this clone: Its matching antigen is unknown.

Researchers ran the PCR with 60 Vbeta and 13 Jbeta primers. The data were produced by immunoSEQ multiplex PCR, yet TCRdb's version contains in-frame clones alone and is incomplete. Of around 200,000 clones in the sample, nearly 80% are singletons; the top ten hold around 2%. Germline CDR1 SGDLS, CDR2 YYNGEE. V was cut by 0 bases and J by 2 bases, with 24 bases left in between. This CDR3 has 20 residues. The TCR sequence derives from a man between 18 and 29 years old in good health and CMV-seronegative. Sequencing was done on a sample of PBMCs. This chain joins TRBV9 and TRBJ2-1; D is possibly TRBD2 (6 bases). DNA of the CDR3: TGTGCCAGCAGCGTAGACGGGGAGGAGGAGGCGAGTATCCCCTACAATGAGCAGTTCTTC. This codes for CASSVDGEEEASIPYNEQFF.